The 14 T cell receptor delta chains presented below share a single source sample, sequenced in a study of gamma-delta chains in newborns, infants, children (dated by TCRdb to about 2019). Sequencing instrument: Illumina MiSeq. Clones were re-identified by TCRdb from the public reads with CATT, and rows with the same DNA were merged. The sample contains 1,500 to 2,000 delta-chain clones, about 1.1% of them found a single time. In total, the top ten clones hold about 38% of the sample. The sequenced sample consisted of blood. The receptors derive from a child who was a newborn, infant or young child, either healthy, febrile or measles-vaccinated (not recorded which).

Of note for this clone: TCRdb attributes to this sequence the protein of a much larger clone, which differs from the DNA translation at residue 17; a read error is likely, and the protein displayed is translated from the DNA. The rearrangement joins TRDV2 to TRDJ3; tentatively, D is TRDD3 (6 bases). In germline, CDR1 is GEAIGNYY, CDR2 EKD. The CDR3 runs to 20 residues. The DNA for the CDR3 is TGTGCCTGTGACACCATAGCCTCGGGGATCAGCTCCTGGGACACCCGAAAGATGTTTTTC. Translation: CACDTIASGISSWDTRKMFF.

There are a few counts of this clone. A far larger clone is one base from this, pointing to a likely read error. The same CDR3 is also encoded by other DNA sequences in this sample. The chain combines TRDV2 with TRDJ1, with D possibly matching TRDD3 (6 bases). The length of the CDR3 is 15 residues. Germline CDR1 and CDR2: GEAIGNYY and EKD. Trimming removed 4 bases from V and 0 bases from J, with 14 bases in between. This CDR3 reads CACDGLGDNTDKLIF. CDR3 nucleotide sequence: TGTGCCTGTGATGGACTGGGCGATAACACCGATAAACTCATCTTT.

Concerning this clone itself: A far larger clone is just one base off, so this is likely a read error. This sample also contains other DNA sequences that code for the same CDR3. The gene calls are TRDV2 and TRDJ1; 9 bases align to TRDD3. Germline assignment: CDR1 GEAIGNYY and CDR2 EKD. V lost 4 bases, J lost 0 bases, and 8 bases stayed unmatched. The CDR3 contains 16 residues. The CDR3 sequence: CACDTLLGDDTDKLIF. In DNA, the CDR3 is TGTGCCTGTGATACCTTACTGGGGGACGACACCGATAAACTCATCTTT.

Only a few counts were recorded for this clone. This likely reflects a read error, since a far larger clone is one base away. The identical CDR3 is also encoded by other nucleotide sequences in the sample. The chain recombines TRDV2 with TRDJ1; unclear D gene. The germline gives CDR1 GEAIGNYY, CDR2 EKD. Trimming cost V 3 bases and J 0 bases, with 22 bases left between them. The CDR3 runs to 18 residues. In nucleotides, the CDR3 is TGTGCCTGTGACCCCGTGGGCAGTTCAGAAGGGAACACCGATAAACTCATCTTT. Protein sequence: CACDPVGSSEGNTDKLIF.

In regard to this clone: The likely explanation is a read error, given a far larger clone one base away. Other DNA sequences in this sample translate to the same CDR3. This sequence joins TRDV2 and TRDJ1, with D unclear. CDR1 is GEAIGNYY and CDR2 is EKD in the germline V gene. This CDR3 spans 18 amino acids. CDR3 in amino acids: CACDPVGSSEGNTDKLIF. CDR3 coding DNA: TGTGCCTGTGACCCCGTGGGCAGTTCGGAAGGGAACACCGATAAACTCATCTTC.

Notes on this clone: The protein given by TCRdb reflects a much larger clone and differs at residue 5 from this DNA's translation, likely from a read error; the protein shown is the DNA's translation. This sample also contains other DNA sequences that code for the same CDR3. The gene calls are TRDV2 and TRDJ1; 9 bases are shared with TRDD3. The CDR3 covers 16 residues. Germline V gene sequence: CDR1 GEAIGNYY, CDR2 EKD. Unmatched junction bases numbered 7, after V lost 3 bases and J lost 0 bases. CDR3 region: CACDALLGDDTDKLIF. For the CDR3, the DNA is TGTGCCTGTGACGCCTTACTGGGGGACGACACCGATAAACTCATCTTT.

With respect to this clone: The likely explanation is a read error, given a far larger clone one base away. This sample also contains other DNA sequences that code for the same CDR3. The chain is built from TRDV2 and TRDJ1; TRDD3 aligns across 12 bases. Germline loops: CDR1 GEAIGNYY, CDR2 EKD. After removal of 3 bases from V and 3 bases from J, the junction contained 19 bases not matched to a gene. There are 20 residues in the CDR3. The CDR3 protein is CACDHVGPTGGYSIPDKLIF. CDR3 nucleotide sequence: TGTGCCTGTGACCATGTCGGGCCTACTGGGGGATACTCAATACCCGATAAACTCATCTTT.

As to this clone: TCRdb shows a much larger clone's protein in place of this DNA's translation, and the two differ at residue 19, likely through a read error; the protein shown is translated from the DNA. The chain combines TRDV1 with TRDJ3; maybe TRDD3 (6 bases). The CDR3 is 20 residues long. The germline V gene encodes CDR1 TSWWSYY and CDR2 QGS. The CDR3 spells CALGDDGGWGSSWDTRQMIF. For the CDR3, the DNA is TGTGCTCTTGGGGACGACGGGGGTTGGGGATCCTCCTGGGACACCCGACAGATGATTTTC.

This clone was detected a few times. TCRdb's listed protein matches a much larger clone and diverges from this DNA's translation at residue 10, likely through a read error; the protein shown comes from the DNA. The chain couples TRDV2 to TRDJ1, with TRDD3 matching 8 bases. Germline V lookup: CDR1 GEAIGNYY, CDR2 EKD. Trimming removed 0 bases from V and 5 bases from J; junction bases left unmatched: 19. This CDR3 is 19 amino acids long. Here the CDR3 DNA reads TGTGCCTGTGACACCGTCGACTGGGGGGGCCCAAGACAAGAGGATAAACTCATCTTT. This gives the protein CACDTVDWGGPRQEDKLIF.

This clone is medium-sized within its sample. This likely stems from a read error, as it lies one base from a far larger clone. The chain combines TRDV2 with TRDJ1; D ambiguous. From germline, CDR1 is GEAIGNYY and CDR2 EKD. CDR3 length: 16 residues. The CDR3 DNA is TGTGCCTGTGACCAAGTTAGCCGGACGGACACCGATAAACCCATCTTT. Amino acid sequence: CACDQVSRTDTDKPIF.

Comment on this clone: This likely reflects a read error, since a far larger clone is one base away. The same CDR3 can be traced to other DNA sequences in this sample. The gene calls are TRDV2 and TRDJ1, with 7 bases matching TRDD3. This CDR3 has 14 residues. Germline loops: CDR1 GEAIGNYY, CDR2 EKD. The DNA for the CDR3 is TGTGCCTGTTTCTTGGTGGGGGAAATCGATAAACTTATCTTT. Protein sequence: CACFLVGEIDKLIF.

A few counts support this clone. TCRdb attributes to this sequence the protein of a much larger clone, which differs from the DNA translation at residue 4; a read error is likely, and the protein displayed is translated from the DNA. The V gene is TRDV2, the J gene TRDJ3; 13 bases fit TRDD3. Germline CDR1 and CDR2: GEAIGNYY and EKD. J gave up 4 bases and V 5 bases, and 16 bases lay outside the gene matches. The CDR3 sequence is 21 residues long. Written as DNA, the CDR3 is TGTGCCTGTGCCTCCATTACTGGGGGATACGAAACGGATTGGGACACCCGACAGATGTTTTTC. Protein product: CACASITGGYETDWDTRQMFF.

By sample share, this clone is large (0.1 to 1%). Other DNA sequences in the sample encode the same CDR3. The J gene is TRDJ1, the V gene TRDV3; a possible D gene is TRDD3 (6 bases). The CDR3 totals 13 residues. Deletions cut 3 bases from V and 8 bases from J, with 19 bases between. Germline values: CDR1 TVYSNPD, CDR2 GDNSRS (reference sequence). Here the CDR3 reads CALASLLGLKLIF. CDR3 nucleotide sequence: TGTGCCTTGGCAAGCTTACTGGGCCTGAAACTCATCTTT.

Worth noting for this clone: This likely reflects a read error, since a far larger clone is one base away. Other DNA sequences within the sample encode an identical CDR3. This chain links TRDV2 with TRDJ1; a possible D gene is TRDD3 (6 bases). CDR1 is GEAIGNYY, CDR2 EKD, per germline. CDR3 length: 15 residues. The ends were cut back, 4 bases at V and 0 bases at J, with 14 bases in the middle. For the CDR3, the DNA is TGTGCCTGTGATGGACTGGGAGATAACACCGATAAACTCATCTTT. It codes for CACDGLGDNTDKLIF.